This section outlines one TCR beta chain sequence together with its context. These data come from a study of blood T cells in healthy people across ages. Total RNA extracted from each sample amounted to at least 5.5 micrograms. In germline, CDR1 is MNHEY, CDR2 SMNVEV (reference sequence). Trimming shortened V by 8 bases and J by 3 bases, and 13 bases separated the two germline ends. CDR3 length: 13 residues. Then a second PCR, running roughly 7 to 11 cycles, was carried out with a sample-barcoded 5' primer and a J-beta primer mix. Each cDNA molecule, via a template-switch adaptor with 12 random nucleotides, was tagged. Each of the samples gave a minimum of 2.5 million paired-end reads that contained CDR3. From the 5' RACE reads, TCRdb called clonotypes with MiXCR, one entry per CDR3 protein. The sample lists about 1.4 million distinct CDR3 sequences; around 55% were seen once.

The sequence was collected from a man younger than 30 in good health. The chain is built from TRBV27 and TRBJ1-2; perhaps TRBD1 as D (6 bases). Sequencing used blood. The DNA of the CDR3 is TGTGCCAGCGCACGCCGACAGGACTATGGCTACACCTTC. Residues: CASARRQDYGYTF.